This T cell receptor beta chain was sequenced in a study of Ad26.COV2.S vaccination and SARS-CoV-2 variants. Study observations and caveats: Total T cell responses may have been underestimated by the TCR breadth and depth analyses.

On this clone: Antigen unknown.

The method was immunoSEQ multiplex PCR; TCRdb's version includes in-frame clones alone and lacks a portion of them. The sample holds fewer than 300,000 clones, 80% to 90% seen once. The treatment was: around 19 received Ad26.COV2.S at low or high dose, single or two shots; several received placebo; per-sample allocation not given. At day 63 after the first vaccine or placebo injection, samples were drawn. The material was peripheral blood, obtained in a trial of Ad26.COV2.S vaccine versus placebo. The TCR originated in a person aged 18-60 years who received the Ad26.COV2.S COVID-19 vaccine or a placebo.

CDR3 DNA: TGTGCCTGGAAAGGGGACAGGGGTAACTATGGCTACACCTTC. It yields the protein CAWKGDRGNYGYTF. The chain couples TRBV30 to TRBJ1-2; 10 bases are a match to TRBD1. The CDR3 sequence is 14 residues long. Germline CDR1 reads GTSNPN; CDR2 reads SVGIG (reference sequence). With 4 bases clipped from V and 1 base from J, the junction kept 3 bases outside the gene matches.